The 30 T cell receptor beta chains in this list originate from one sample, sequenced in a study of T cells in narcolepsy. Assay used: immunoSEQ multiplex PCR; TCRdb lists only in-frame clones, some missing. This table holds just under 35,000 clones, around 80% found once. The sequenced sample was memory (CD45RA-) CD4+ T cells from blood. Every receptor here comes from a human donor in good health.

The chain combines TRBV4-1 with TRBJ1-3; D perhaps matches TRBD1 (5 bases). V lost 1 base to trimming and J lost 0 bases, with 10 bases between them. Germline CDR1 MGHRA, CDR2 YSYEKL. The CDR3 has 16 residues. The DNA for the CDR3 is TGCGCCAGCAGCCAAGGAGGGGACTTCTCTGGAAACACCATATATTTT. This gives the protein CASSQGGDFSGNTIYF.

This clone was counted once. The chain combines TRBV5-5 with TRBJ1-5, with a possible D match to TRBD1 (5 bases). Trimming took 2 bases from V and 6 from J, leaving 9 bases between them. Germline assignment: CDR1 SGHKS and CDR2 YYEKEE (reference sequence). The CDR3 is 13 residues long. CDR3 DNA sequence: TGTGCCAGCAGCTTCGGAGGGGTTCAGCCCCAGCATTTT. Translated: CASSFGGVQPQHF. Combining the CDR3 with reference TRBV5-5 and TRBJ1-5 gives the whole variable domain DAGVTQSPTHLIKTRGQQVTLRCSPISGHKSVSWYQQVLGQGPQFIFQYYEKEERGRGNFPDRFSARQFPNYSSELNVNALLLGDSALYLCASSFGGVQPQHFGDGTRLSIL.

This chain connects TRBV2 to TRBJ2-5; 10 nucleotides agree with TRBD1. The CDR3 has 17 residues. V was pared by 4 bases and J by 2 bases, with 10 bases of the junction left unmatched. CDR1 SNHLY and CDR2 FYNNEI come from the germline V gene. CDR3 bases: TGTGCCAGCAGTGCCACCCTGGGACAGGGGACGCAAGAGACCCAGTACTTC. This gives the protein CASSATLGQGTQETQYF.

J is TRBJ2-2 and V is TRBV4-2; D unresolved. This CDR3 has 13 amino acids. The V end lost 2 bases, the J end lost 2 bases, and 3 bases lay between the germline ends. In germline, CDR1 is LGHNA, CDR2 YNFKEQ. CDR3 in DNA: TGTGCCAGCAGCCAATTAAACACCGGGGAGCTGTTTTTT. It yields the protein CASSQLNTGELFF.

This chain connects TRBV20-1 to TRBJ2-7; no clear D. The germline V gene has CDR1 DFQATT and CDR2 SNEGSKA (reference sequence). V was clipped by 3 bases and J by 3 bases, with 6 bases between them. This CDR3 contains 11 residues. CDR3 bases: TGCAGTGCTAGGGGGATCTACGAGCAGTACTTC. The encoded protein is CSARGIYEQYF.

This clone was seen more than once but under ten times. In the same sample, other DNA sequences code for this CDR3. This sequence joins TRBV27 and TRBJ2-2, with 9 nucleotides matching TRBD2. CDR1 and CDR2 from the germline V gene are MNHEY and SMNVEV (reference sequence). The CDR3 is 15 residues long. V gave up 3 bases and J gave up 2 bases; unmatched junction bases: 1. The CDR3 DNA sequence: TGTGCCAGCAGTTTGACTAGCGGCAACACCGGGGAGCTGTTTTTT. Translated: CASSLTSGNTGELFF.

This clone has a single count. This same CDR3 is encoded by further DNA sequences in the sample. The CDR3 sequence is CASSVQPSSYNEQFF. CDR3 bases: TGTGCCAGCAGCGTACAACCCAGCTCCTACAATGAGCAGTTCTTC. This chain connects TRBV9 to TRBJ2-1; D not certain. Germline V gene sequence: CDR1 SGDLS, CDR2 YYNGEE. The V end was cut by 1 base, the J end by 0 bases, with 8 bases between. The CDR3 length is 15 residues.

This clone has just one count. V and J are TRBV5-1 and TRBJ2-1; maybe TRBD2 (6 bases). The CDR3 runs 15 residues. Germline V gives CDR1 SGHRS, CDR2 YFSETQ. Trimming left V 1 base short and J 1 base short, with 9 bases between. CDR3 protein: CASSLIAASYNEQFF. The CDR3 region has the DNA TGCGCCAGCAGCTTGATAGCGGCTTCCTACAATGAGCAGTTCTTC.

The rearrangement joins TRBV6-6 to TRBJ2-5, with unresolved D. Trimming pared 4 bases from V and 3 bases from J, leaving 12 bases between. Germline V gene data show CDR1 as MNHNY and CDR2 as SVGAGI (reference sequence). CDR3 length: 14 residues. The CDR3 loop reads CASSSLVQKETQYF. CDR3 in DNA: TGTGCCAGCAGTTCCTTGGTACAAAAAGAGACCCAGTACTTC.

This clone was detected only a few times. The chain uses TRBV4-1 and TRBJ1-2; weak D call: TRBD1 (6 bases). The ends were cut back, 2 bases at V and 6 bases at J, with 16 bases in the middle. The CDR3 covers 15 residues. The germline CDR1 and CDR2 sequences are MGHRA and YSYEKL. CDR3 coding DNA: TGCGCCAGCAGCCAACCCCGGACCGGGGGCCATGGCTACACCTTC. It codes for CASSQPRTGGHGYTF.

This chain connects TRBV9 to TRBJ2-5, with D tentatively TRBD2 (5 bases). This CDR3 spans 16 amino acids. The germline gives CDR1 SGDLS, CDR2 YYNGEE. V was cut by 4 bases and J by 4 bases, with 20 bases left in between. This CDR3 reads CASSPVNEGVGETQYF. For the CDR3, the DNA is TGTGCCAGCAGCCCCGTTAACGAGGGAGTGGGAGAGACCCAGTACTTC.

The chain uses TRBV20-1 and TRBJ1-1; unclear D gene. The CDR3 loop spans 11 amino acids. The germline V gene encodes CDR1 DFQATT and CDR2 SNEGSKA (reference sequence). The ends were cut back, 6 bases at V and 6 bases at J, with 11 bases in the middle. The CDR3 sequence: CSAAQIAEAFF. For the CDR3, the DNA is TGCAGTGCAGCACAGATCGCTGAAGCTTTCTTT.

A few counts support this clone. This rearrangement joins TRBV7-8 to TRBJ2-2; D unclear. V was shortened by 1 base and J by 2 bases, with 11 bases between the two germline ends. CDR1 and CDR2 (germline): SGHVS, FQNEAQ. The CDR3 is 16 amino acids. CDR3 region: CASSLGIPGNTGELFF. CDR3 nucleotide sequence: TGTGCCAGCAGCTTAGGCATTCCCGGAAACACCGGGGAGCTGTTTTTT.

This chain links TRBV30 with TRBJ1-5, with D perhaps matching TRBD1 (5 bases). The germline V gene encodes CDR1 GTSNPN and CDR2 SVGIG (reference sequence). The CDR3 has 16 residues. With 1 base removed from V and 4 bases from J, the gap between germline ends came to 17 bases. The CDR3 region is CAWSAIGGNENQPQHF. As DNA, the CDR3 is TGTGCCTGGAGTGCCATTGGGGGAAATGAAAATCAGCCCCAGCATTTT.

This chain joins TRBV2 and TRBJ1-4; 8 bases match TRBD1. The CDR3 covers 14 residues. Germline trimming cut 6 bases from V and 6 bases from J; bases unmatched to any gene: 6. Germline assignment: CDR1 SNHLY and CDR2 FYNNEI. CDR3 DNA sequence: TGTGCCAGCAGACACAGGGGACAGGATGAAAAACTGTTTTTT. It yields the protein CASRHRGQDEKLFF.

Written as DNA, the CDR3 is TGTGCCAGCAGCTCCAGGGGACTAGCGGGGGGGCCTAGGGAGACCCAGTACTTC. It translates to CASSSRGLAGGPRETQYF. This chain links TRBV7-8 with TRBJ2-5; 16 nucleotides match TRBD2. With V trimmed by 4 bases and J by 5 bases, 10 bases remained unmatched. Looked up from germline, CDR1 is SGHVS and CDR2 is FQNEAQ. This CDR3 is 18 amino acids long. The variable domain in full, completed from reference TRBV7-8 and TRBJ2-5, reads GAGVSQSPRYKVAKRGQDVALRCDPISGHVSLFWYQQALGQGPEFLTYFQNEAQLDKSGLPSDRFFAERPEGSVSTLKIQRTQQEDSAVYLCASSSRGLAGGPRETQYFGPGTRLLVL.

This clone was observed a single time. DNA for the CDR3: TGTGCCTGGCGGGGCTGGTCCTACAATGAGCAGTTCTTC. Amino acids: CAWRGWSYNEQFF. The chain uses TRBV30 and TRBJ2-1, with D tentatively TRBD1 or TRBD2 (5 bases each). The V end was cut by 5 bases, the J end by 1 base, with 9 bases between. The CDR3 is made up of 13 amino acids. Looked up from germline, CDR1 is GTSNPN and CDR2 is SVGIG (reference sequence).

The CDR3 region has the DNA TGTGCCAGCAGCGCGAGACAGGGGTCCCCTTCACCCCTCCACTTT. As protein: CASSARQGSPSPLHF. V gene TRBV9 combines with J gene TRBJ1-6; 8 bases agree with TRBD1. The ends lost 3 bases at V and 9 bases at J; junction bases unmatched: 8. The CDR3 has 15 residues. Germline V gene sequence: CDR1 SGDLS, CDR2 YYNGEE.

The CDR3, as DNA: TGTGCCAGCTCACCTCTTCCAGGCGGCTCTGGGGCCAACGTCCTGACTTTC. It is translated as CASSPLPGGSGANVLTF. V usage is TRBV18 and J usage is TRBJ2-6; D not certain. Germline V gene lookup returns CDR1 KGHSH and CDR2 LQKENI. This CDR3 has 17 residues. Trimming took 3 bases from V and 0 from J, leaving 12 bases between them.

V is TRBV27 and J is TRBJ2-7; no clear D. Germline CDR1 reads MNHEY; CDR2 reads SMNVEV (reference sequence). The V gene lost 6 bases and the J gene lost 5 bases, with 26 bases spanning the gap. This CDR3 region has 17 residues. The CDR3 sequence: CASRPGPIFKVGHEQYF. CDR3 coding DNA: TGTGCCAGCAGGCCCGGGCCGATCTTCAAAGTGGGCCACGAGCAGTACTTC.

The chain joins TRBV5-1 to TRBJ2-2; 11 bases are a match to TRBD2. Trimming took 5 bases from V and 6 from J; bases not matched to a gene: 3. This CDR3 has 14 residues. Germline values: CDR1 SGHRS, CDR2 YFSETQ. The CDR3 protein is CASSFSGRAGELFF. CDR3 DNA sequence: TGCGCCAGCAGTTTTAGCGGGAGGGCCGGGGAGCTGTTTTTT.

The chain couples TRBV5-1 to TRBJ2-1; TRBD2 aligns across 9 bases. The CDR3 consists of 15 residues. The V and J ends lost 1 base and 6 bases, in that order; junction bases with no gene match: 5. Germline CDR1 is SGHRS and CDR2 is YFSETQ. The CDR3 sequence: CASSLSGGSVNEQFF. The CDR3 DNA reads TGCGCCAGCAGCTTGAGCGGGGGGAGCGTCAATGAGCAGTTCTTC.

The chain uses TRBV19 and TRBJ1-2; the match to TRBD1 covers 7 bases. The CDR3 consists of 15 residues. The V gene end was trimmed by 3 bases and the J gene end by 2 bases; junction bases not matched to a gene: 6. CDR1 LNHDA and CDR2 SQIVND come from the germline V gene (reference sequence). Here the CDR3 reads CASSIKGAGNYGYTF. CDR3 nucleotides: TGTGCCAGTAGTATTAAGGGGGCAGGGAACTATGGCTACACCTTC.

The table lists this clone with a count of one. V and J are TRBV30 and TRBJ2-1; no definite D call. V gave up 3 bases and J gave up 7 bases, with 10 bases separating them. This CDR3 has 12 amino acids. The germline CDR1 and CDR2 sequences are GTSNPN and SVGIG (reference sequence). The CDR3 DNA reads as TGTGCCTGGAGATCCGAAAGGAATGAGCAGTTCTTC. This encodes CAWRSERNEQFF.

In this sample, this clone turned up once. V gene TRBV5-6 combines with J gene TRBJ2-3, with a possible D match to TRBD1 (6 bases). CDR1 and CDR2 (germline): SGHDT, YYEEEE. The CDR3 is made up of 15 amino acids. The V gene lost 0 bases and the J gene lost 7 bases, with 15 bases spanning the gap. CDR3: CASSLETGSLYTQYF. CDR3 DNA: TGTGCCAGCAGCTTGGAAACAGGGAGCCTCTATACGCAGTATTTT. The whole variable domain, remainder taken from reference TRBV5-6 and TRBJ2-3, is DAGVTQSPTHLIKTRGQQVTLRCSPKSGHDTVSWYQQALGQGPQFIFQYYEEEERQRGNFPDRFSGHQFPNYSSELNVNALLLGDSALYLCASSLETGSLYTQYFGPGTRLTVL.

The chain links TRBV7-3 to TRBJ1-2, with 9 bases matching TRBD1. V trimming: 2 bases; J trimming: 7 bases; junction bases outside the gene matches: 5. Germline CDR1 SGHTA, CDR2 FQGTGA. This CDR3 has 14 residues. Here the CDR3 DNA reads TGTGCCAGCAGCTTAGATCGACAGGGGGGTGGCTACACCTTC. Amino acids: CASSLDRQGGGYTF.

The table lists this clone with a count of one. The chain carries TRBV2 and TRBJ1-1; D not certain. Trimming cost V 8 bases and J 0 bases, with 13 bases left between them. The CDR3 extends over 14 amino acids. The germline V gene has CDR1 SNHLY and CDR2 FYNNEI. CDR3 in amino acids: CASGRLLMNTEAFF. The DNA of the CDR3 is TGTGCCAGCGGCAGACTTCTCATGAACACTGAAGCTTTCTTT.

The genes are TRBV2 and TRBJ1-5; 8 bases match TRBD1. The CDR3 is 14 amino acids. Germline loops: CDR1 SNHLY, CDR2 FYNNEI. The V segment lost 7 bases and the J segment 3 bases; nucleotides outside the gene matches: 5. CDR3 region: CASKSDRVNQPQHF. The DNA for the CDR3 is TGTGCCAGCAAATCGGACAGGGTCAATCAGCCCCAGCATTTT.

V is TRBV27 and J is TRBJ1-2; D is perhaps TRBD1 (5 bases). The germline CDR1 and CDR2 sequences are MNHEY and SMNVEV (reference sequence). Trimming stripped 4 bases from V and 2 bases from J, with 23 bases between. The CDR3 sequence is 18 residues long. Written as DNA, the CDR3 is TGTGCCAGCAGTTCCCTAGACAGCCGAAGGAACCAAAACTATGGCTACACCTTC. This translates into CASSSLDSRRNQNYGYTF.

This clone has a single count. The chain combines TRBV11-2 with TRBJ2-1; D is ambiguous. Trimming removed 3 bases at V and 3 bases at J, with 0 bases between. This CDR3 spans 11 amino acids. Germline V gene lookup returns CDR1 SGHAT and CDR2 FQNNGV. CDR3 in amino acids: CASSFYNEQFF. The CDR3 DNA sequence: TGTGCCAGCAGCTTCTACAATGAGCAGTTCTTC.